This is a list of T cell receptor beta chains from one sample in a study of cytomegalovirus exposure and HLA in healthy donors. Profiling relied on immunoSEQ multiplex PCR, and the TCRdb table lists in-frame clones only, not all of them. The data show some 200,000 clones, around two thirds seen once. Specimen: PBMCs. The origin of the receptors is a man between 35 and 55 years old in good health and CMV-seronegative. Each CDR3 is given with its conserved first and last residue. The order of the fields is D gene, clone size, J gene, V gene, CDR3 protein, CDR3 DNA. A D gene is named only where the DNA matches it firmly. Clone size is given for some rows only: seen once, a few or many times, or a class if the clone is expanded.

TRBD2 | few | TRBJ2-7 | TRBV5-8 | CASSFGGVAYEQYF | TGTGCCAGCAGCTTCGGGGGGGTTGCCTACGAGCAGTACTTC
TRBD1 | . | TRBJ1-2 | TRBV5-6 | CASSLADRGLSNYGYTF | TGTGCCAGCAGCTTGGCCGACAGGGGGCTTTCTAACTATGGCTACACCTTC
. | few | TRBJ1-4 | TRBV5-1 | CASSLASGDQLFF | TGCGCCAGCAGCTTGGCCAGCGGAGATCAACTGTTTTTT
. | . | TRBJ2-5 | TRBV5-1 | CASSSSGGKEETQYF | TGCGCCAGCAGCTCGAGCGGAGGAAAGGAAGAGACCCAGTACTTC
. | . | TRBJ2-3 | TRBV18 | CASSNRDPSTDTQYF | TGTGCCAGCTCAAACAGGGACCCGAGCACAGATACGCAGTATTTT
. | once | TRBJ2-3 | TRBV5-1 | CASSLVGQGTQADTQYF | TGCGCCAGCAGCTTGGTTGGTCAGGGAACACAAGCAGATACGCAGTATTTT
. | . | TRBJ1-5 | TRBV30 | CAWSPGTLVYSNQPQHF | TGTGCCTGGAGCCCCGGGACACTAGTTTATAGCAATCAGCCCCAGCATTTT
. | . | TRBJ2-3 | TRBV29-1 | CSVEPKDTQYF | TGCAGCGTTGAACCAAAAGATACGCAGTATTTT
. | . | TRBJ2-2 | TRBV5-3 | CARTLPDRKNTGELFF | TGTGCCAGAACCCTGCCCGACAGAAAAAACACCGGGGAGCTGTTTTTT
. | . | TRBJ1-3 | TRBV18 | CASSLSLPLITGNTIYF | TGTGCCAGCTCACTTTCTCTACCCCTCATAACTGGAAACACCATATATTTT
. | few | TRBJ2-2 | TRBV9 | CASREEGHTGELFF | TGTGCCAGTAGGGAGGAGGGGCACACCGGGGAGCTGTTTTTT
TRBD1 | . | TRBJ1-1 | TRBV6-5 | CASSGQAGAFF | TGTGCCAGCTCGGGACAGGCGGGCGCTTTCTTT
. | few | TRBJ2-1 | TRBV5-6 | CASSRIASSYNEQFF | TGTGCCAGCAGCCGGATAGCGTCCTCCTACAATGAGCAGTTCTTC
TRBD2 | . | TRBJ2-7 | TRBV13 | CASSLGRASGIPYEQYF | TGTGCCAGCAGCTTAGGCCGGGCTAGCGGAATCCCCTACGAGCAGTACTTC
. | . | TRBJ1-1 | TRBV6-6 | CASSYSEGTSEAFF | TGTGCCAGCAGTTACTCGGAGGGTACTTCTGAAGCTTTCTTT
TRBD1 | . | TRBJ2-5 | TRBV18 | CASSSGQGAEETQYF | TGTGCCAGCTCGTCGGGACAGGGGGCCGAAGAGACCCAGTACTTC
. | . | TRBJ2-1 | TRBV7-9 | CASSPEGEQFF | TGTGCCAGCAGCCCCGAGGGTGAGCAGTTCTTC
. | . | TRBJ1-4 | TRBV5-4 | CASSLKGGGEKLFF | TGTGCCAGCAGCTTGAAGGGAGGGGGAGAAAAACTGTTTTTT
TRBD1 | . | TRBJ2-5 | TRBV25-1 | CASSEGDRGQETQYF | TGTGCCAGCAGTGAAGGGGACAGGGGCCAAGAGACCCAGTACTTC
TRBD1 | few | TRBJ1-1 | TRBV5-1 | CASSGRQGSLTEAFF | TGCGCCAGCAGCGGGCGACAGGGAAGTTTAACTGAAGCTTTCTTT
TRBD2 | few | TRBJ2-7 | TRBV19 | CASRSGLAGVYEQYF | TGTGCCAGTAGATCCGGACTAGCGGGAGTCTACGAGCAGTACTTC
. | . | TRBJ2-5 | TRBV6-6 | CASSYSLDPGETQYF | TGTGCCAGCAGTTACTCACTGGACCCGGGGGAGACCCAGTACTTC
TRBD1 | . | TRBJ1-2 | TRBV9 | CASNSGQDLGYTF | TGTGCCAGCAACAGCGGACAGGACCTTGGCTACACCTTC
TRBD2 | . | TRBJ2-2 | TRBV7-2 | CASSLGAGGPGELFF | TGTGCCAGCAGCTTAGGAGCGGGAGGGCCCGGGGAGCTGTTTTTT
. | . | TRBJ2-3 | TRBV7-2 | CASSSRVTDTQYF | TGTGCCAGCAGCTCCAGGGTAACAGATACGCAGTATTTT
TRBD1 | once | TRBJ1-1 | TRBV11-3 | CASSLGQGAAAFF | TGTGCCAGCAGCCTGGGACAGGGGGCAGCAGCTTTCTTT
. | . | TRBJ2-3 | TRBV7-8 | CASSPAWAGTWTDTQYF | TGTGCCAGCAGCCCAGCCTGGGCGGGGACCTGGACAGATACGCAGTATTTT